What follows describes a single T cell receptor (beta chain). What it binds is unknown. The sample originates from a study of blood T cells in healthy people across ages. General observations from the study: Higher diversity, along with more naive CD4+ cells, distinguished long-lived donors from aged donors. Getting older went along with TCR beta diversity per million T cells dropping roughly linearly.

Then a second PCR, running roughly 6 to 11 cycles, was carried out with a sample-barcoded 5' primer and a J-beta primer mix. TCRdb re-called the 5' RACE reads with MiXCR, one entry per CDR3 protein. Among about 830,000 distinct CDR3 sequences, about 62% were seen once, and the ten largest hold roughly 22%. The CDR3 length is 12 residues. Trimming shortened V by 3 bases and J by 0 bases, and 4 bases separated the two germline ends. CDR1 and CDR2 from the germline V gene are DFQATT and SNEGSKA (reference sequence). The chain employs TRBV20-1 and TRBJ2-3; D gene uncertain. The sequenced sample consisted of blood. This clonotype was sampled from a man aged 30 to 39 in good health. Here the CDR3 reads CSARPSTDTQYF. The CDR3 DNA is TGCAGTGCTAGGCCTAGCACAGATACGCAGTATTTT.